The T cell receptor beta chain under discussion was sequenced for a study of CD8 T cells in ankylosing spondylitis. This clonotype was counted at least ten times. Its matching antigen is unknown. This CDR3 contains 13 residues. Trimming took 5 bases from V and 0 from J, leaving 7 bases between them. TCRdb redid the calling of the 5' RACE reads with MiXCR, one entry per CDR3 protein. The sample holds 500,000 to 650,000 distinct CDR3 sequences, over 4% seen once. General study findings and limits: Reportedly, matched ankylosing spondylitis synovial fluid was significantly enriched for disease-linked clones. Reactive arthritis synovial fluid and blood previously showed some of these motif variants. Within ankylosing spondylitis blood, a TCR beta motif made up of eight or nine highly homologous variants appeared to be characteristic.

The TCR sequence derives from a male donor with ankylosing spondylitis. Material: blood, either unsorted or a sorted T cell fraction (not recorded which). The chain couples TRBV12-3 or TRBV12-4 to TRBJ1-1; D unresolved. CDR3 sequence (DNA): TGTGCCAGCAGTCCAGTCCTGAACACTGAAGCTTTCTTT. Its translation: CASSPVLNTEAFF.